This TCR beta chain emerged from a study of OX40 agonist ivuxolimab in advanced cancers. About the research overall: Previous treatment with anti-PD-1, anti-PD-L1 or anti-CTLA-4 therapy was allowed; 35% to 50% had received some. Two patients with cutaneous melanoma and one with hepatocellular carcinoma, three in total, showed partial responses.

Autoimmune disease history or systemic immunosuppression meant exclusion. On cycle 4 day 1 and cycle 7 day 1, as well as at baseline, blood was sampled. TCRdb's copy holds only in-frame clones and misses some; the assay was immunoSEQ multiplex PCR. Of 100,000 or so clones in the sample, roughly 95% were seen once. V was pared by 5 bases and J by 0 bases, with 8 bases between. The germline V gene encodes CDR1 MNHEY and CDR2 SVGAGI. This CDR3 is built from 15 residues. The TCR originated in an adult with an advanced solid tumor such as melanoma, head and neck, liver or kidney cancer. The chain is built from TRBV6-5 and TRBJ2-6; the D gene is possibly TRBD1 (5 bases). The source material was CD4+ or CD8+ T cells sorted from blood, sampled in a trial of the OX40 agonist ivuxolimab. The CDR3: CASSRQFSGANVLTF. The CDR3 DNA sequence: TGTGCCAGCAGTAGACAGTTCTCTGGGGCCAACGTCCTGACTTTC.